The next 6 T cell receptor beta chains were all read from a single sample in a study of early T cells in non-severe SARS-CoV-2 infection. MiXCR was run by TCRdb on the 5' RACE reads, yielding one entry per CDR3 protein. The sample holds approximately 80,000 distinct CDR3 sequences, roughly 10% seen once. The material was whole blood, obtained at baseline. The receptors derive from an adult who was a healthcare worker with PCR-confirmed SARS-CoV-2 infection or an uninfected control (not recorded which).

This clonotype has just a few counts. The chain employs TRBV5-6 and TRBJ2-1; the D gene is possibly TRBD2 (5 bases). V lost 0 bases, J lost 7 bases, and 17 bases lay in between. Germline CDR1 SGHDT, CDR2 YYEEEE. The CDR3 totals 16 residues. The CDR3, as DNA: TGTGCCAGCAGCTTGGTAGCACCTAGCTTCCGGAATGAGCAGTTCTTC. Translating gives CASSLVAPSFRNEQFF.

In DNA form, the CDR3 reads TGTGCCAGCAGCCTCCGGACAGCGAACACCGGGGAGCTGTTTTTT. It yields the protein CASSLRTANTGELFF. V and J are TRBV11-2 and TRBJ2-2, with a tentative D call TRBD1 (6 bases). The CDR3 loop spans 15 amino acids. Germline-derived CDR1 and CDR2 are SGHAT and FQNNGV. V was pared by 5 bases and J by 0 bases, with 10 bases between.

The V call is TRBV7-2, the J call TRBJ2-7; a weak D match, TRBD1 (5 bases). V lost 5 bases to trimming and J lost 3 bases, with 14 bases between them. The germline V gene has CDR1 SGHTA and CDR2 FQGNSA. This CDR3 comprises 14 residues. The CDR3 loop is CASSEPGIRYEQYF. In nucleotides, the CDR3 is TGTGCCAGCAGCGAACCAGGGATACGCTACGAGCAGTACTTC.

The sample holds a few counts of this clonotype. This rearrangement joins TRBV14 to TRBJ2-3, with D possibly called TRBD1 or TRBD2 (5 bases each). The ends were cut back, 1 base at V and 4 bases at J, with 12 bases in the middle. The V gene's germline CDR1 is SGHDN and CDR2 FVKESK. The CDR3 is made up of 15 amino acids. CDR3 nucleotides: TGTGCCAGCAGCCAAGGCCGAGGGGTGGCAGATACGCAGTATTTT. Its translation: CASSQGRGVADTQYF.

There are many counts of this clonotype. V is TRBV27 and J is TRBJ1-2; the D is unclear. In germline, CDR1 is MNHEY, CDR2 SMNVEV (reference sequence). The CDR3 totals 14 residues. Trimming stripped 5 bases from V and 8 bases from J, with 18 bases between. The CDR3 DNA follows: TGTGCCAGCAGTCCGCTCCGGAATTTTTGGGGCTACACCTTC. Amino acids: CASSPLRNFWGYTF.

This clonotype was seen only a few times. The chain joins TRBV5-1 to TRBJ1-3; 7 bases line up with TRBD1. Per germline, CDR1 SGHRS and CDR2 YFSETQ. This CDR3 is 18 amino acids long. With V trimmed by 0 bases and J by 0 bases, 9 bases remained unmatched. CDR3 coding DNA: TGCGCCAGCAGCTTGGATTTGGGACAGAGTTCCTCTGGAAACACCATATATTTT. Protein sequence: CASSLDLGQSSSGNTIYF.